This entry is about one TCR beta chain. The antigen remains undetermined. V shed 0 bases and J shed 2 bases, with 22 bases lying between them. The CDR3 is 19 amino acids. In germline, CDR1 is ENHRY, CDR2 SYGVKD. This specimen comes from a study of T-cell reconstitution after alpha-beta-depleted transplantation in children. General study results and limits: Most T-cell counts and diversity one year after the transplant came from T cells that were newly produced.

The TCRbeta library was prepared with unique molecular identifiers. Each CDR3 protein gets one entry after TCRdb re-called the PCR reads with MiXCR. Here the sample spans 500,000 to 750,000 distinct CDR3 sequences, 10% to 15% being singletons. The source is a male patient younger than 18 who had a stem cell transplant for acute myeloid leukemia, so the T cells may come from the graft donor. This chain joins TRBV10-3 and TRBJ1-1; D gene unclear. The sample in question was PBMCs, mostly from graft donor cells, obtained 360 days after TCRalphabeta/CD19-depleted stem cell transplant. CDR3 sequence reads: CAISESRVFLGRINTEAFF. CDR3 sequence (DNA): TGTGCCATCAGTGAGTCGAGGGTTTTTTTAGGGAGGATAAACACTGAAGCTTTCTTT.